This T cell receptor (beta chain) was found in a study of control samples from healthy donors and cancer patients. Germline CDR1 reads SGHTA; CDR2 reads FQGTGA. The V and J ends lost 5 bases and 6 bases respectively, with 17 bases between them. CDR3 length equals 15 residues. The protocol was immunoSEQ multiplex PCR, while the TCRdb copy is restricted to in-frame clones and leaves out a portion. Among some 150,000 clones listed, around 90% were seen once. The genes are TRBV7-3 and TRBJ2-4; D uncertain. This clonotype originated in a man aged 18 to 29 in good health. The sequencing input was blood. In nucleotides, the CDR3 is TGTGCCAGCAGCCTATCTAGGGATCTCGGAAACATTCAGTACTTC. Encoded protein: CASSLSRDLGNIQYF. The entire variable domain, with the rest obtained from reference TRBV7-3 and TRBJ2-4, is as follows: GAGVSQTPSNKVTEKGKYVELRCDPISGHTALYWYRQSLGQGPEFLIYFQGTGAADDSGLPNDRFFAVRPEGSVSTLKIQRTERGDSAVYLCASSLSRDLGNIQYFGAGTRLSVL.